These 23 T cell receptor beta chains originate from one sample sequenced in a study of blood T cell repertoires in COVID-19. The table came from immunoSEQ multiplex PCR; TCRdb's copy has only in-frame clones and leaves some out. The table shows 65,000 or so clones, with 90% occurring only once. Sequenced input: peripheral blood. These receptors were taken from a man in his 60s with acute or convalescent COVID-19.

This chain links TRBV7-9 with TRBJ1-1; a weak D match, TRBD1 (6 bases). The germline gives CDR1 SEHNR, CDR2 FQNEAQ (reference sequence). V was cut by 5 bases and J by 1 base, with 17 bases left in between. The CDR3 has 16 amino acids. The CDR3 bases are TGTGCCAGCAGCACAAGCGGGGGGCAGGAGAACACTGAAGCTTTCTTT. As protein: CASSTSGGQENTEAFF.

The genes are TRBV6-5 and TRBJ1-1; 7 nucleotides match TRBD1. The CDR3 is 11 residues long. Germline assignment: CDR1 MNHEY and CDR2 SVGAGI. The V gene end was trimmed by 5 bases and the J gene end by 14 bases; junction bases not matched to a gene: 8. The CDR3: CASSRDRASFF. CDR3 nucleotides: TGTGCCAGCAGTCGTGACAGGGCGAGCTTCTTT.

The V call is TRBV11-1, the J call TRBJ2-3; no clear D gene. V lost 1 base and J 0 bases, leaving 11 bases between the germline ends. Germline V CDR1 and CDR2: SGHAT, FQDESV (reference sequence). The CDR3 totals 16 residues. CDR3 sequence reads: CASSLVAASSTDTQYF. As DNA, the CDR3 is TGTGCCAGCAGCTTAGTGGCAGCGTCAAGCACAGATACGCAGTATTTT. Full variable domain (outside the CDR3, taken from reference TRBV11-1 and TRBJ2-3): EAEVAQSPRYKITEKSQAVAFWCDPISGHATLYWYRQILGQGPELLVQFQDESVVDDSQLPKDRFSAERLKGVDSTLKIQPAELGDSAMYLCASSLVAASSTDTQYFGPGTRLTVL.

This sequence joins TRBV12-3 or TRBV12-4 and TRBJ2-5, with no clear D. The germline V and J ends were trimmed by 3 bases and 5 bases, with 7 bases remaining between them. CDR3 length: 12 residues. CDR3 residues: CASSFTPETQYF. Here the CDR3 DNA reads TGTGCCAGCAGTTTCACTCCCGAGACCCAGTACTTC.

This chain joins TRBV19 and TRBJ2-2; 8 positions match TRBD2. V shed 6 bases, J shed 5 bases, and the junction held 5 bases outside the gene matches. The CDR3 contains 14 residues. Germline V gene data show CDR1 as LNHDA and CDR2 as SQIVND (reference sequence). CDR3: CASSSPGGTGELFF. The CDR3 DNA sequence: TGTGCCAGTAGCTCACCGGGAGGGACCGGGGAGCTGTTTTTT. The full variable domain, completed using reference TRBV19 and TRBJ2-2, is DGGITQSPKYLFRKEGQNVTLSCEQNLNHDAMYWYRQDPGQGLRLIYYSQIVNDFQKGDIAEGYSVSREKKESFPLTVTSAQKNPTAFYLCASSSPGGTGELFFGEGSRLTVL.

CDR3 in amino acids: CAIKEARGNTEAFF. The CDR3 bases are TGTGCCATCAAGGAGGCGAGAGGTAACACTGAAGCTTTCTTT. The rearrangement links TRBV10-3 to TRBJ1-1; D is unclear. The CDR3 sequence is 14 residues long. V was cut by 7 bases and J by 2 bases, with 14 bases left in between. Germline V gene sequence: CDR1 ENHRY, CDR2 SYGVKD.

The CDR3 reads CATRRGLSSYEQYF. The CDR3 DNA sequence: TGTGCCACCCGGAGGGGGCTGAGCTCCTACGAGCAGTACTTC. The chain employs TRBV6-5 and TRBJ2-7; TRBD1 might be the D (7 bases). Germline V lookup: CDR1 MNHEY, CDR2 SVGAGI. Trimming took 10 bases from V and 0 from J, leaving 16 bases between them. There are 14 residues in the CDR3.

The table lists this clone with a count of one. The chain employs TRBV5-1 and TRBJ1-1; D is unclear. Germline V gene data show CDR1 as SGHRS and CDR2 as YFSETQ. Deletions cut 0 bases from V and 6 bases from J, with 9 bases between. The CDR3 extends over 13 amino acids. The CDR3 DNA is TGCGCCAGCAGCTTGGGTACACGGGCTGAAGCTTTCTTT. This gives the protein CASSLGTRAEAFF. Based on the CDR3 plus reference TRBV5-1 and TRBJ1-1, the full variable domain is KAGVTQTPRYLIKTRGQQVTLSCSPISGHRSVSWYQQTPGQGLQFLFEYFSETQRNKGNFPGRFSGRQFSNSRSEMNVSTLELGDSALYLCASSLGTRAEAFFGQGTRLTVV.

The genes are TRBV9 and TRBJ1-6, with a tentative D call TRBD1 (5 bases). Germline loops: CDR1 SGDLS, CDR2 YYNGEE. V was clipped by 3 bases and J by 11 bases, with 12 bases between them. The CDR3 runs to 13 residues. Here the CDR3 DNA reads TGTGCCAGCAGCGGGGGAGGGGTGACACCCCTCCACTTT. Its protein is CASSGGGVTPLHF.

The chain recombines TRBV7-9 with TRBJ2-5; 8 bases map to TRBD1. J lost 5 bases, V lost 6 bases, and 8 bases had no gene match. Germline V lookup: CDR1 SEHNR, CDR2 FQNEAQ (reference sequence). The CDR3 is made up of 14 amino acids. CDR3 in DNA: TGTGCCAGCAGGACCGCTCCAGGGGGCGAGACCCAGTACTTC. Protein product: CASRTAPGGETQYF.

This clone is a singleton in its sample. The rearrangement joins TRBV5-1 to TRBJ1-1, with D perhaps TRBD1 (5 bases). V was clipped by 1 base and J by 3 bases, with 10 bases between them. CDR1 is SGHRS, CDR2 YFSETQ, per germline. CDR3 length equals 14 residues. The CDR3 protein is CASSLSTGDTEAFF. DNA for the CDR3: TGCGCCAGCAGCTTGTCAACAGGCGACACTGAAGCTTTCTTT.

The J gene is TRBJ2-1, the V gene TRBV6-6, with TRBD1 as a possible D gene (5 bases). The germline CDR1 and CDR2 sequences are MNHNY and SVGAGI (reference sequence). The CDR3 contains 15 residues. Trimming removed 4 bases at V and 0 bases at J, with 10 bases between. CDR3 in DNA: TGTGCCAGCAGTTCTACAGGAAGCTCCTACAATGAGCAGTTCTTC. It yields the protein CASSSTGSSYNEQFF.

This chain connects TRBV12-3 or TRBV12-4 to TRBJ1-2, with a tentative D call TRBD1 (6 bases). Deletions cut 10 bases from V and 3 bases from J, with 15 bases between. The CDR3 consists of 13 residues. The DNA for the CDR3 is TGTGCCACGACCCGGGACACATACTATGGCTACACCTTC. Residues: CATTRDTYYGYTF.

The chain employs TRBV4-1 and TRBJ2-4; 9 nucleotides agree with TRBD1. The ends lost 4 bases at V and 3 bases at J; junction bases unmatched: 10. Looked up from germline, CDR1 is MGHRA and CDR2 is YSYEKL. The CDR3 has 17 amino acids. The CDR3 nucleotides read TGCGCCAGCAGCCTAAACGCGGAGGGACAGGGCAAAAACATTCAGTACTTC. Translating gives CASSLNAEGQGKNIQYF.

This chain uses TRBV2 with TRBJ2-1; 8 bases agree with TRBD2. This CDR3 region has 16 residues. From germline, CDR1 is SNHLY and CDR2 FYNNEI. With 3 bases clipped from V and 2 bases from J, the junction kept 6 bases outside the gene matches. CDR3 DNA: TGTGCCAGCAGTGACTTTTGGCGGGGGGCCTACAATGAGCAGTTCTTC. It translates to CASSDFWRGAYNEQFF.

The chain joins TRBV11-2 to TRBJ1-1, with 10 nucleotides matching TRBD1. V lost 6 bases and J lost 9; bases outside the gene matches: 10. This CDR3 comprises 14 residues. Germline CDR1 is SGHAT and CDR2 is FQNNGV. The CDR3 nucleotides are TGTGCCAGCAGTCCCGGGACAGGGGAAACAAAAGCTTTCTTT. It encodes CASSPGTGETKAFF.

This clone was observed a handful of times. V gene TRBV3-1 (or the pseudogene TRBV3-2) combines with J gene TRBJ1-5; D is ambiguous. This CDR3 region has 15 residues. Trimming cost V 0 bases and J 4 bases, with 10 bases left between them. Germline CDR1 reads LGHDT; CDR2 reads YNNKEL (reference sequence). In DNA form, the CDR3 reads TGTGCCAGCAGCCAAGATCTGCGGGCGAATCAGCCCCAGCATTTT. This gives the protein CASSQDLRANQPQHF.

The rearrangement uses TRBV7-9 and TRBJ2-2; TRBD2 agrees at 10 bases. The CDR3 has 15 residues. CDR1 and CDR2 from the germline V gene are SEHNR and FQNEAQ (reference sequence). Trimming took 6 bases from V and 5 from J; bases not matched to a gene: 6. DNA of the CDR3: TGTGCCAGCAGGACGATGGGACTAGCGACCGGGGAGCTGTTTTTT. Translation gives CASRTMGLATGELFF.

The genes are TRBV14 and TRBJ2-2; D is unclear. This CDR3 contains 14 residues. CDR1 and CDR2 (germline): SGHDN, FVKESK. Trimming took 0 bases from V and 5 from J, leaving 7 bases between them. CDR3 in DNA: TGTGCCAGCAGCCAAGAACACTATACCGGGGAGCTGTTTTTT. Encoded protein: CASSQEHYTGELFF.

The chain uses TRBV19 and TRBJ2-3, with a tentative D call TRBD2 (6 bases). This CDR3 is 14 amino acids long. With 5 bases removed from V and 2 bases from J, the gap between germline ends came to 11 bases. Germline V gene sequence: CDR1 LNHDA, CDR2 SQIVND (reference sequence). The CDR3 loop is CASSPRRVTDTQYF. In DNA, the CDR3 is TGTGCCAGTAGTCCCCGGAGGGTCACAGATACGCAGTATTTT.

The genes are TRBV10-3 and TRBJ2-7; 7 nucleotides match TRBD1. Unmatched junction bases numbered 9, after V lost 10 bases and J lost 3 bases. The CDR3 loop spans 13 amino acids. CDR1 is ENHRY, CDR2 SYGVKD, per germline. The CDR3 loop is CATTGDSNYEQYF. The CDR3, as DNA: TGTGCCACCACCGGGGACAGTAACTACGAGCAGTACTTC.

This chain connects TRBV29-1 to TRBJ2-5; TRBD1 might be the D (7 bases). Germline V gene data show CDR1 as SQVTM and CDR2 as ANQGSEA. The CDR3 has 13 amino acids. V was shortened by 4 bases and J by 4 bases, with 13 bases between the two germline ends. In DNA, the CDR3 is TGCAGCGTTGGCGGGCAGGGGGGAGAGACCCAGTACTTC. Its protein is CSVGGQGGETQYF. Based on the CDR3 plus reference TRBV29-1 and TRBJ2-5, the full variable domain is SAVISQKPSRDICQRGTSLTIQCQVDSQVTMMFWYRQQPGQSLTLIATANQGSEATYESGFVIDKFPISRPNLTFSTLTVSNMSPEDSSIYLCSVGGQGGETQYFGPGTRLLVL.

The chain recombines TRBV9 with TRBJ2-5; D not resolved. V lost 3 bases and J lost 5, with 11 bases in between. Germline V gene sequence: CDR1 SGDLS, CDR2 YYNGEE. There are 13 residues in the CDR3. The chain's CDR3 is CASSAEDVETQYF. Here the CDR3 DNA reads TGTGCCAGCAGCGCAGAAGATGTGGAGACCCAGTACTTC.